What follows are 2 T cell receptor beta chains derived from one specimen sequenced in a study of monozygotic twins with inflammatory bowel disease. TCRdb reprocessed the 5' RACE reads and reports one entry per CDR3 protein, with no DNA. The table for this sample gives tens of thousands of distinct CDR3 sequences. The sample consisted of blood. The receptors shown here come from a human donor with ulcerative colitis or Crohn's disease, or a healthy co-twin of an affected twin (not recorded which).

The chain is built from TRBV12-3 or TRBV12-4 and TRBJ2-5; TCRdb's D gene call, TRBD2, goes unchecked for lack of DNA. There are 13 residues in the CDR3. The CDR3 sequence: CASRKRVGETQYF.

The rearrangement uses TRBV15 and TRBJ1-5; the TCRdb D gene call, TRBD1, has no DNA to confirm it. In germline, CDR1 is LNHNV, CDR2 YYDKDF (reference sequence). The CDR3 consists of 17 residues. CDR3 sequence: CATSRDPVGTGFQPQHF.